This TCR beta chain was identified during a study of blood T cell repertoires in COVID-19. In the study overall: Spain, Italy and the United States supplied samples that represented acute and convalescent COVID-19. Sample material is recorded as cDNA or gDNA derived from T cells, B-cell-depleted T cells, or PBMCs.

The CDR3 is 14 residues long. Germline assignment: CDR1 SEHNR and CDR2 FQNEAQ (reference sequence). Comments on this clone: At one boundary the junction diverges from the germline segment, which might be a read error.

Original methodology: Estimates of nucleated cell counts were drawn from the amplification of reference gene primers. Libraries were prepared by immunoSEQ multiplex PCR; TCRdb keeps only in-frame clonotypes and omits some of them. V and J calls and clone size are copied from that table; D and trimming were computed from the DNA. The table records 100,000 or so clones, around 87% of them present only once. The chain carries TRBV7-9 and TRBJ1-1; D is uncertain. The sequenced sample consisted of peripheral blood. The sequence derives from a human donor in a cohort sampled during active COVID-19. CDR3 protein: CASCLVPEHAEAFF. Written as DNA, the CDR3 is TGTGCCAGCTGCTTAGTACCCGAACACGCTGAAGCTTTCTTT.